This note documents a single TCR beta chain sequence. The germline V gene has CDR1 SGHDT and CDR2 YYEEEE. The CDR3 is 13 amino acids. J was trimmed by 5 bases and V by 4 bases; bases with no gene match: 3. Enrolment of Seattle patients took place during active infection, and they were followed longitudinally. This specimen comes from a study of blood T cell repertoires in COVID-19. Whole-study context: Acute and convalescent COVID-19 specimens originated in the United States, Italy and Spain. The cDNA or gDNA used as material had been derived from T cells, B-cell-depleted T cells, or PBMCs.

In the original workflow: Nucleated cell counts were estimated from reference gene primer amplification. The repertoire was sequenced with immunoSEQ multiplex PCR; TCRdb's copy has only in-frame clones and lacks some. From that table come the V and J calls and clone size; the DNA was used to work out D and trimming. The repertoire holds a few hundred thousand clones, more than 75% seen once, with about 5.6% in the top ten. This TCR came from a woman between 65 and 79 years old with COVID-19, enrolled during active disease. The chain links TRBV5-6 to TRBJ2-7, with 10 bases fitting TRBD2. The source material was peripheral blood. The CDR3 spells CASSGGLANEQYF. CDR3 nucleotides: TGTGCCAGCAGCGGGGGACTAGCGAACGAGCAGTACTTC.